This is a list of T cell receptor beta chains from one sample in a study of beta chain features in type 1 diabetes. The data were produced by immunoSEQ multiplex PCR, yet TCRdb's version contains in-frame clones alone and is incomplete. The table includes around 340,000 clones, roughly 8% detected once. Sequenced material: central memory CD4+ T cells from blood. The receptor set was obtained from a woman aged 18-29 years in good health. The CDR3 runs from the conserved cysteine through the conserved F or W. D genes are given only for firm matches. The listing skips clone size in some rows; elsewhere it reads once, few, many or a size class.

j_call	d_call	v_call	clone_size	cdr3_nt	cdr3_aa
TRBJ1-3	-	TRBV28	few	TGTGCCAGCAGTCCACAGGGTCCGAAAAGAACTGGAAACACCATATATTTT	CASSPQGPKRTGNTIYF
TRBJ1-1	-	TRBV2	few	TGTGCCAGCACCCGGGGGAACACTGAAGCTTTCTTT	CASTRGNTEAFF
TRBJ1-1	-	TRBV5-4	-	TGTGCCAGCAGCTTGTCGTTAGGAGGGCTGCACACTGAAGCTTTCTTT	CASSLSLGGLHTEAFF
TRBJ2-3	-	TRBV5-6	few	TGTGCCAGCAGCTTTCCATCGACCGGTAAAGATACGCAGTATTTT	CASSFPSTGKDTQYF
TRBJ1-4	-	TRBV6-6	few	TGTGCCAGCAGTATGGGATGGACAGAAGAAAATGAAAAACTGTTTTTT	CASSMGWTEENEKLFF
TRBJ2-5	-	TRBV6-5	-	TGTGCCATCAGTGAGTCGCGCGTGGGTGAGACCCAGTACTTC	CAISESRVGETQYF
TRBJ2-1	TRBD1	TRBV6-1	few	TGTGCCAGCCGGGACAGCTCCTACAATGAGCAGTTCTTC	CASRDSSYNEQFF
TRBJ2-1	-	TRBV4-1	few	TGCGCCAGCAGCCAAGCCCGATTCGGCAATGAGCAGTTCTTC	CASSQARFGNEQFF
TRBJ2-1	-	TRBV4-2	few	TGTGCCAGCAGCCTTGTTGGGTACAATGAGCAGTTCTTC	CASSLVGYNEQFF
TRBJ2-5	TRBD1	TRBV9	-	TGTGCCAGCTCACCTCGTGACAGGGGTGAGACCCAGTACTTC	CASSPRDRGETQYF
TRBJ2-1	-	TRBV14	many	TGTGCCAGCAGCCAACCTCTCGCAAAGGGCCGCTCCTACAATGAGCAGTTCTTC	CASSQPLAKGRSYNEQFF
TRBJ2-7	-	TRBV20-1	-	TGCAGTGCTAGCGGTCCGTTGGAGCAGTACTTC	CSASGPLEQYF
TRBJ2-2	-	TRBV5-1	-	TGCGCCAGCAGTCCACCGGGACAACCGAACACCGGGGAGCTGTTTTTT	CASSPPGQPNTGELFF
TRBJ2-3	TRBD2	TRBV7-9	few	TGTGCCAGCAGCTTAGCGTCGGCTAGCGGTAGGGGAGATACGCAGTATTTT	CASSLASASGRGDTQYF
TRBJ1-2	-	TRBV28	-	TGTGCCAGCAGCTGGGGAGATGGCTACACCTTC	CASSWGDGYTF
TRBJ2-7	-	TRBV6-4	many	TGTGCCAGCAGTGAGGTTGGGAATGGGGGGAGCGGTTTGTCCGAGCAGTACTTC	CASSEVGNGGSGLSEQYF
TRBJ1-2	TRBD1	TRBV5-1	few	TGCGCCAGCAGCACCGGGACAGGGAACTATGGCTACACCTTC	CASSTGTGNYGYTF
TRBJ2-5	-	TRBV2	few	TGTGCCAGCAGTGGGGGCGGAGAGACCCAGTACTTC	CASSGGGETQYF
TRBJ1-1	-	TRBV4-3	-	TGCGCCAGCAGCCAAGATGGGGGGCTAAGCACTGAAGCTTTCTTT	CASSQDGGLSTEAFF
TRBJ2-2	TRBD1	TRBV4-3	-	TGCGCCAGCAGCCAAGACAACAGGGGGTCCGGGGAGCTGTTTTTT	CASSQDNRGSGELFF
TRBJ1-2	TRBD1	TRBV28	-	TGTGCCAGCAGTCTGGGACAGGGTGGGATCTATGGCTACACCTTC	CASSLGQGGIYGYTF
TRBJ2-6	-	TRBV5-1	few	TGCGCCAGCAGCTTGGCCACTACCGGGGCCAACGTCCTGACTTTC	CASSLATTGANVLTF
TRBJ1-2	TRBD1	TRBV28	few	TGTGCCAGCAGTTTAGGGAGACAGGGGCTTAACTATGGCTACACCTTC	CASSLGRQGLNYGYTF